This TCR beta chain came from a study of T cell responses to AZD1222 COVID-19 vaccine. V shed 6 bases, J shed 8 bases, and the junction held 3 bases outside the gene matches. The CDR3 is 12 residues long. Assay used: immunoSEQ multiplex PCR; TCRdb lists only in-frame clones, some missing. Of some 99,000 clones listed, approximately 86% are singletons. Regarding this clone: Its antigen is not known.

General study findings and limits: Just 5 to 7 people given AZD1222 tested seropositive at baseline.

The V call is TRBV12-3 or TRBV12-4, the J call TRBJ2-1; TRBD1 aligns across 8 bases. Source: peripheral blood, taken on day 0 of AZD1222 vaccination. This TCR came from an adult in good health. For the CDR3, the DNA is TGTGCCAGCAGCCCAGGGGGCGATGAGCAGTTCTTC. Residues: CASSPGGDEQFF.